The entry that follows covers one T cell receptor (beta chain) sequence. Its antigen is still unknown. V was cut by 7 bases and J by 3 bases, with 6 bases left in between. Germline CDR1 and CDR2: SNHLY and FYNNEI. This CDR3 contains 12 residues. TCRB transcripts that were expressed got sequenced, as all of the isolated RNA had been reverse transcribed. Assay: immunoSEQ multiplex PCR; the TCRdb copy retains only in-frame clones and omits some. The table includes 200,000 to 300,000 clones, about a tenth detected once. This sample was taken from a study of beta chain features in type 1 diabetes. Study conclusions and caveats: Junctions at VDJ sites from type 1 diabetes patients had fewer insertions and more deletions. In all four CD4+ subsets, TCRB CDR3 length was significantly, moderately reduced in type 1 diabetes.

The receptor's source is a young man with type 1 diabetes. Sequencing input: naive CD4+ T cells from blood. The rearrangement links TRBV2 to TRBJ1-4; no clear D. CDR3 coding DNA: TGTGCCAGCAACCGAGCTAATGAAAAACTGTTTTTT. It yields the protein CASNRANEKLFF.